A selection of T cell receptor beta chains follows, all from one sample in a study of shared clonotypes between healthy human individuals. Profiled with immunoSEQ multiplex PCR; TCRdb holds only in-frame clones, not every one. The sample holds roughly 1,000,000 clones, around 78% seen once. Sequenced input: memory CD4+ T cells from PBMCs. These receptors were collected from a man aged 18 to 29 in good health. Some clones in this sample may be carry-over from other donors' samples. Both conserved end residues are part of each CDR3. A D gene is named only where the DNA matches it firmly.

>TRBJ2-1|TRBV11-2|TRBD1
CASSLAPGQGGNEQFF
>TRBJ1-1|TRBV6-5|NA
CASSSSGQGRTEAFF
>TRBJ2-3|TRBV7-2|NA
CASSLARGDTQYF
>TRBJ1-1|TRBV5-1|TRBD1
CASSPQGGDTEAFF
>TRBJ2-1|TRBV2|TRBD2
CASRETSGSWNEQFF
>TRBJ2-1|TRBV5-1|NA
CASSLSARNNEQFF
>TRBJ2-6|TRBV11-2|TRBD1
CASSVRVGDSGANVLTF
>TRBJ2-6|TRBV5-1|NA
CASSLVVATGANVLTF
>TRBJ2-7|TRBV7-3|TRBD2
CASSLTPPGTSRHEQYF
>TRBJ1-3|TRBV28|NA
CASSFFNAGNTIYF
>TRBJ2-5|TRBV18|NA
CASSPRLEETQYF